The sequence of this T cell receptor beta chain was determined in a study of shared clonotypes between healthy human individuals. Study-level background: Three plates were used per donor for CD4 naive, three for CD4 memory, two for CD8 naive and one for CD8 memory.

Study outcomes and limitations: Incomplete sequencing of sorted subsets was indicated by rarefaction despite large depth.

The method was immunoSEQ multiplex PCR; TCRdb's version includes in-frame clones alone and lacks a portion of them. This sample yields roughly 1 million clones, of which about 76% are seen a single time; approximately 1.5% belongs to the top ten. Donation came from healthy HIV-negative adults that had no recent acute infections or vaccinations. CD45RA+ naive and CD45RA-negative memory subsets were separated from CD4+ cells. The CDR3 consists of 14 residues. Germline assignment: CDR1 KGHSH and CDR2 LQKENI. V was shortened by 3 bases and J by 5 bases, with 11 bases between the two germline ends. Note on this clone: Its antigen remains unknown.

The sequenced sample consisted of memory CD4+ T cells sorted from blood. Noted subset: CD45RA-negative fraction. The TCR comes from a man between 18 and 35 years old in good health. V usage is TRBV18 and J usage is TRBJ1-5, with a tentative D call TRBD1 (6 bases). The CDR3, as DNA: TGTGCCAGCTCACCGACAGGTATGGATCAGCCCCAGCATTTT. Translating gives CASSPTGMDQPQHF. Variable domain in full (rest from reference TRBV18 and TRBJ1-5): NAGVMQNPRHLVRRRGQEARLRCSPMKGHSHVYWYRQLPEEGLKFMVYLQKENIIDESGMPKERFSAEFPKEGPSILRIQQVVRGDSAAYFCASSPTGMDQPQHFGDGTRLSIL.